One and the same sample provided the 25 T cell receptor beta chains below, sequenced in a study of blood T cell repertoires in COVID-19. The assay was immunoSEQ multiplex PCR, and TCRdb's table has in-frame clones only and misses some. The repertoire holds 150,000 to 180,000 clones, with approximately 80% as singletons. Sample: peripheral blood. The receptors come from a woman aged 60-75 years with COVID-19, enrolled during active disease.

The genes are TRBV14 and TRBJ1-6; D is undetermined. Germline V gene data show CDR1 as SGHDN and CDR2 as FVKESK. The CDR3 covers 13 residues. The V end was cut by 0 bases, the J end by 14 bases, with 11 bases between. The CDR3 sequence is CASSQDALQALHF. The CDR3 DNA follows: TGTGCCAGCAGCCAAGATGCCTTGCAGGCCCTCCACTTT.

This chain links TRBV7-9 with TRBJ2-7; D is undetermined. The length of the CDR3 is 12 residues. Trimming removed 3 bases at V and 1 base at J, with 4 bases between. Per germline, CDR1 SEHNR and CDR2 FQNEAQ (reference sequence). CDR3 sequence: CASSFISYEQYF. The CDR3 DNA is TGTGCCAGCAGCTTTATTTCCTACGAGCAGTACTTC.

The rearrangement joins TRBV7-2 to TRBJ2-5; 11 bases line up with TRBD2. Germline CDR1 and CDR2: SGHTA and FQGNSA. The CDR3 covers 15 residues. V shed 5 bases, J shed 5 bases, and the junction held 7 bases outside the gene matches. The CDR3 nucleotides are TGTGCCAGCAGCGCTACTAGCGGGAGAGGGGAGACCCAGTACTTC. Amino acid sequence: CASSATSGRGETQYF.

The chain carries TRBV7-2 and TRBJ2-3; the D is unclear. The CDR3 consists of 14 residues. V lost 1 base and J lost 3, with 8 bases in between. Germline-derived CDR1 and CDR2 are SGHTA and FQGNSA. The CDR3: CASSLVRPTDTQYF. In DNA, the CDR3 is TGTGCCAGCAGCTTAGTGCGCCCGACAGATACGCAGTATTTT.

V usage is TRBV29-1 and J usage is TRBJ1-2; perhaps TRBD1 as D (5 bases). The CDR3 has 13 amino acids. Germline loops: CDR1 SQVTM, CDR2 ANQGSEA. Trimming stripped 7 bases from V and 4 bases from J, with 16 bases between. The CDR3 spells CSATRGGGYGYTF. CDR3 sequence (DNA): TGCAGCGCCACTCGGGGCGGGGGCTATGGCTACACCTTC. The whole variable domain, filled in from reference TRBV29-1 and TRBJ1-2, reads SAVISQKPSRDICQRGTSLTIQCQVDSQVTMMFWYRQQPGQSLTLIATANQGSEATYESGFVIDKFPISRPNLTFSTLTVSNMSPEDSSIYLCSATRGGGYGYTFGSGTRLTVV.

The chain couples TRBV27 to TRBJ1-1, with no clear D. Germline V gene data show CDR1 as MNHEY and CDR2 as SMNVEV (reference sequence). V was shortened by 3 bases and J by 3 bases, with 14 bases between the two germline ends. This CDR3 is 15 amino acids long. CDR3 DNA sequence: TGTGCCAGCAGTTTTTCCTCAGGTGGGTACACTGAAGCTTTCTTT. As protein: CASSFSSGGYTEAFF.

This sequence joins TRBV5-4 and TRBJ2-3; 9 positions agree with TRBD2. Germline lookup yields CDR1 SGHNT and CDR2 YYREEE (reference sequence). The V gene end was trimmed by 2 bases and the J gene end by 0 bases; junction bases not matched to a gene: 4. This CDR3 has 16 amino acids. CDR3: CASSLNSGGSTDTQYF. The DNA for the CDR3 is TGTGCCAGCAGCTTAAACAGCGGGGGGAGCACAGATACGCAGTATTTT.

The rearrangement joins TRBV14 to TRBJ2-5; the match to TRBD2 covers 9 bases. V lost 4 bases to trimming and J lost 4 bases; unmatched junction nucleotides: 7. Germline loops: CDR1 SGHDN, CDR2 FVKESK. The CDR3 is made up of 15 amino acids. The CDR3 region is CASSLGTSRRETQYF. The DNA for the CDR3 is TGTGCCAGCAGCCTAGGGACTAGCAGAAGAGAGACCCAGTACTTC.

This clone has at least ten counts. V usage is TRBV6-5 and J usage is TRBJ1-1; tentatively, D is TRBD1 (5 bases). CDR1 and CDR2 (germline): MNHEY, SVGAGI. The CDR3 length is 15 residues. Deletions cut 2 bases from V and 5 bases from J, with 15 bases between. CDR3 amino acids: CASSYLPVGGTEAFF. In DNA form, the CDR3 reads TGTGCCAGCAGTTACCTACCCGTGGGGGGGACTGAAGCTTTCTTT.

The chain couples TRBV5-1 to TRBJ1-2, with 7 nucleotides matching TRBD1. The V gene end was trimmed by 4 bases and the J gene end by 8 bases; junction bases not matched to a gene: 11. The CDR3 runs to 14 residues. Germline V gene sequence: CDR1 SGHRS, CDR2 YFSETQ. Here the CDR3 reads CASSPQTGADGYTF. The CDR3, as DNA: TGCGCCAGCAGCCCGCAAACAGGGGCCGACGGCTACACCTTC. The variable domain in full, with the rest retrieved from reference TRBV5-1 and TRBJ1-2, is KAGVTQTPRYLIKTRGQQVTLSCSPISGHRSVSWYQQTPGQGLQFLFEYFSETQRNKGNFPGRFSGRQFSNSRSEMNVSTLELGDSALYLCASSPQTGADGYTFGSGTRLTVV.

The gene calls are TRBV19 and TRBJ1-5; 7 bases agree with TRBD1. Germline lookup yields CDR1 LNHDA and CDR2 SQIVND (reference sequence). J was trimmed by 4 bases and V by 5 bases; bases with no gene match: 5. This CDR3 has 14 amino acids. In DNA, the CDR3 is TGTGCCAGTAGTTCGACAGGGTTTAATCAGCCCCAGCATTTT. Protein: CASSSTGFNQPQHF. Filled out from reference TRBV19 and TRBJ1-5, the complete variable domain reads DGGITQSPKYLFRKEGQNVTLSCEQNLNHDAMYWYRQDPGQGLRLIYYSQIVNDFQKGDIAEGYSVSREKKESFPLTVTSAQKNPTAFYLCASSSTGFNQPQHFGDGTRLSIL.

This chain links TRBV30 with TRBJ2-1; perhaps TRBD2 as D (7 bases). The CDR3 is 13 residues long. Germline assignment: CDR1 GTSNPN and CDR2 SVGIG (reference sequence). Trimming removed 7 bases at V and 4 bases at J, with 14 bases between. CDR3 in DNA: TGTGCCTCCGAGGGGGGGGTTTACAATGAGCAGTTCTTC. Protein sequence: CASEGGVYNEQFF. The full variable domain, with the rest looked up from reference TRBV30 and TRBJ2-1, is SQTIHQWPATLVQPVGSPLSLECTVEGTSNPNLYWYRQAAGRGLQLLFYSVGIGQISSEVPQNLSASRPQDRQFILSSKKLLLSDSGFYLCASEGGVYNEQFFGPGTRLTVL.

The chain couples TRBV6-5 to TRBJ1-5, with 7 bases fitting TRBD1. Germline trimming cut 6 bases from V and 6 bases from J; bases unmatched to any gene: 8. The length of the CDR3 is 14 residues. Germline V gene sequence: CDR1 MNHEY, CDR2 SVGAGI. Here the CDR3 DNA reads TGTGCCAGCAGGAATACAGGGGTGGGTCAGCCCCAGCATTTT. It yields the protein CASRNTGVGQPQHF.

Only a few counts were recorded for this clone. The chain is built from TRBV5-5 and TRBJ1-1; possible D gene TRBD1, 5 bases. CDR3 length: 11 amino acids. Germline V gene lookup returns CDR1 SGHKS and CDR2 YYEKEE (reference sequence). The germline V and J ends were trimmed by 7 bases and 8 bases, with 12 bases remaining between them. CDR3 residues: CASRLTAEAFF. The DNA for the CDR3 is TGTGCCAGCCGATTGACAGCCGAAGCTTTCTTT.

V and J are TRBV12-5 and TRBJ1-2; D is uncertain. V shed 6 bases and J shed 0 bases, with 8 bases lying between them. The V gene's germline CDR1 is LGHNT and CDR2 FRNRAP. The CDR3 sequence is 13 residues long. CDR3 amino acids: CASGLQTNYGYTF. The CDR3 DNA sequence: TGTGCTAGTGGGTTACAGACTAACTATGGCTACACCTTC.

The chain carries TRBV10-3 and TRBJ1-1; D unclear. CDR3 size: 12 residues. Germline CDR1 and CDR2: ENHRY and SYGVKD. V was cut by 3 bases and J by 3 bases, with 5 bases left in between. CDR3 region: CAISDHYTEAFF. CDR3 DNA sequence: TGTGCCATCAGTGATCACTACACTGAAGCTTTCTTT.

The CDR3 sequence: CASSKLNTEAFF. The CDR3 region has the DNA TGTGCCAGTAGTAAGCTGAACACTGAAGCTTTCTTT. The rearrangement uses TRBV19 and TRBJ1-1; D not certain. This CDR3 has 12 residues. The V gene's germline CDR1 is LNHDA and CDR2 SQIVND (reference sequence). The ends were cut back, 4 bases at V and 0 bases at J, with 3 bases in the middle.

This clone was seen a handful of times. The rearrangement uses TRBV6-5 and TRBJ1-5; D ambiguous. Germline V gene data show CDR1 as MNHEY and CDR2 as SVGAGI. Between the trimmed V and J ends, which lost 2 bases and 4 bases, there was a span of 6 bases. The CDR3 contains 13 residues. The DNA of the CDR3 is TGTGCCAGCAGTTACGGCAGGAATCAGCCCCAGCATTTT. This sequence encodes CASSYGRNQPQHF.

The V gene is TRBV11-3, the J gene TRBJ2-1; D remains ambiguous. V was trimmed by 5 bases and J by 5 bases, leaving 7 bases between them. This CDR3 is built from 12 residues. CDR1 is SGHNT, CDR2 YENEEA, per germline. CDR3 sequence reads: CASSKLDNEQFF. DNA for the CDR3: TGTGCCAGCAGCAAACTGGACAATGAGCAGTTCTTC.

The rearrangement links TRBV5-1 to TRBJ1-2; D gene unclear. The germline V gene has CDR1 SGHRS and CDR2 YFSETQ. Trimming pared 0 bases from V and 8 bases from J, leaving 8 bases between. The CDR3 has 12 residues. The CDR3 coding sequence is TGCGCCAGCAGCTTGGCTCGCAGGGGCTACACCTTC. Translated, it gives CASSLARRGYTF.

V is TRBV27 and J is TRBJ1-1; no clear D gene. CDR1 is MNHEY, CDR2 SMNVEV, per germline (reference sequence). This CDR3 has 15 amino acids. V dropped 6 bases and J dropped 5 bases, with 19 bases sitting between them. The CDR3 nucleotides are TGTGCCAGCAGCTCAAACCTTGTTTCTCGGACTGAAGCTTTCTTT. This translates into CASSSNLVSRTEAFF.

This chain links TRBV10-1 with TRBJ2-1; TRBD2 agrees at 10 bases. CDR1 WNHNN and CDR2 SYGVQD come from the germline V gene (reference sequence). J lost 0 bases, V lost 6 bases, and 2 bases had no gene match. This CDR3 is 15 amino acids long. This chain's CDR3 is CASRSSGGSYNEQFF. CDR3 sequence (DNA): TGCGCCAGCAGATCTAGCGGGGGCTCCTACAATGAGCAGTTCTTC.

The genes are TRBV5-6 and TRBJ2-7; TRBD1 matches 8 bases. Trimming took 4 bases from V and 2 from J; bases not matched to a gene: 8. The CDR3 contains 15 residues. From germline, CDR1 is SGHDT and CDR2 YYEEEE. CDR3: CASSTAGQGPYEQYF. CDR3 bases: TGTGCCAGCAGCACTGCCGGACAGGGACCCTACGAGCAGTACTTC. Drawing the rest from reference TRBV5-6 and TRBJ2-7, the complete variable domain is DAGVTQSPTHLIKTRGQQVTLRCSPKSGHDTVSWYQQALGQGPQFIFQYYEEEERQRGNFPDRFSGHQFPNYSSELNVNALLLGDSALYLCASSTAGQGPYEQYFGPGTRLTVT.

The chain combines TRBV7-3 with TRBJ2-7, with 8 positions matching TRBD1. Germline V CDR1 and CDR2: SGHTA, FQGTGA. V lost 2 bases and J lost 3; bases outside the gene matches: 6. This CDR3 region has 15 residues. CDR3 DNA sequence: TGTGCCAGCAGCTTAGCTGCCGACAGGGGCTACGAGCAGTACTTC. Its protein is CASSLAADRGYEQYF.

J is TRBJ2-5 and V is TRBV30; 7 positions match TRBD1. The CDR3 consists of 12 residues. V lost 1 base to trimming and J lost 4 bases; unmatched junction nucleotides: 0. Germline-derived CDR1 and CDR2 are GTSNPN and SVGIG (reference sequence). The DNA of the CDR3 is TGTGCCTGGAGTGCAGGGGGAGAGACCCAGTACTTC. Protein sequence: CAWSAGGETQYF.